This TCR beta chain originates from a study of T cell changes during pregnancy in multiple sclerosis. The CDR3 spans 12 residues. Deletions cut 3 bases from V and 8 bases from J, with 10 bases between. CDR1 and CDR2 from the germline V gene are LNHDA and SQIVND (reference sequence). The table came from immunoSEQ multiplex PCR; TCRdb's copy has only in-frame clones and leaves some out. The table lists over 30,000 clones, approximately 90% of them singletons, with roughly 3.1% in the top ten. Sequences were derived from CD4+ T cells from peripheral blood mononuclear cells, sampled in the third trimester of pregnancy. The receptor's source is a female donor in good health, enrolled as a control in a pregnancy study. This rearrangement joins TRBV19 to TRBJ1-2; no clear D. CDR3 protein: CASSITRNGYTF. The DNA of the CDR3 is TGTGCCAGTAGTATCACCAGGAACGGCTACACCTTC.